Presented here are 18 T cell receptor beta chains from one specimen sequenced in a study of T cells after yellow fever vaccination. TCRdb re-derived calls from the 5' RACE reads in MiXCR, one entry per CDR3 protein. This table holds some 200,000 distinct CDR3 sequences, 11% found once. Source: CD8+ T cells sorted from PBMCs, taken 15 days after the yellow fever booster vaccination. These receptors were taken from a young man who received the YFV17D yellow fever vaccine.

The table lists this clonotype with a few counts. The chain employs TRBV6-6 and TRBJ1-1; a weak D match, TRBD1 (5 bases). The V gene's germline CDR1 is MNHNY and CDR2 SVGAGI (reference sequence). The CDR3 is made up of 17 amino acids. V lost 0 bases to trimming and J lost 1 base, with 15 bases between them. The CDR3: CASSYSMEAGSNTEAFF. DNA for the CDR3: TGTGCCAGCAGTTACTCGATGGAGGCAGGGTCGAACACTGAAGCTTTCTTT.

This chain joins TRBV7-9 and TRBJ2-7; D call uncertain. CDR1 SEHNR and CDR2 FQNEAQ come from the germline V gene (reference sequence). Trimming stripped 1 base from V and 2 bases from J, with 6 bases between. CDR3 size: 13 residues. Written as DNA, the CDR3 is TGTGCCAGCAGCTTAGACGTTACCTACGAGCAGTACGTC. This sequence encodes CASSLDVTYEQYV.

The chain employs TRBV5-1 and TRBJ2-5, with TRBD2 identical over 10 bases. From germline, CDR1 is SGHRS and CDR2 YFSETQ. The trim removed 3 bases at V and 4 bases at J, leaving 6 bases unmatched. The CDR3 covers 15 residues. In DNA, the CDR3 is TGCGCCAGCAGCTCCCATAGCGGGGGGCGAGAGACCCAGTACTTC. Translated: CASSSHSGGRETQYF.

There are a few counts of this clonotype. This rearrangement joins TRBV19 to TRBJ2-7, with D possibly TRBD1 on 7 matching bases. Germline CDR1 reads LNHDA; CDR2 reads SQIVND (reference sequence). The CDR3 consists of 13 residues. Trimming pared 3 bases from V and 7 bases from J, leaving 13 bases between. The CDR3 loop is CASSMGQGGEQYF. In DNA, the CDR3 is TGTGCCAGTAGTATGGGGCAGGGGGGAGAGCAGTACTTC.

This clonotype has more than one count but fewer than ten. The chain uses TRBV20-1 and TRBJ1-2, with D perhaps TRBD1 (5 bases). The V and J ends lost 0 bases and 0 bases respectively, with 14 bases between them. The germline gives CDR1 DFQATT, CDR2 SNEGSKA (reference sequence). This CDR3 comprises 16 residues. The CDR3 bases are TGCAGTGCTAGAGATTATCTCCCAGGGACTAACTATGGCTACACCTTC. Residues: CSARDYLPGTNYGYTF.

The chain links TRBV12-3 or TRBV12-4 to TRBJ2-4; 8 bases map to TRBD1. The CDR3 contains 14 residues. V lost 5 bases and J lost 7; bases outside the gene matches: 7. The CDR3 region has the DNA TGTGCCAGCAGTGGGTGGGACAGGCATAACATTCAGTACTTC. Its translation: CASSGWDRHNIQYF.

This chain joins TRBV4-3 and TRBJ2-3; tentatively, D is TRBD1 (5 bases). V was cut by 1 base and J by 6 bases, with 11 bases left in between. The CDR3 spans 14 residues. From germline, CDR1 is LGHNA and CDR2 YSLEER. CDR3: CASSQVGRADTQYF. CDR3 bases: TGCGCCAGCAGCCAAGTAGGCAGGGCGGATACGCAGTATTTT.

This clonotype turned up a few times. The CDR3 sequence is CASRGLRAGYQETQYF. CDR3 nucleotide sequence: TGTGCCAGCAGGGGATTGCGGGCGGGGTACCAAGAGACCCAGTACTTC. The chain carries TRBV6-1 and TRBJ2-5; perhaps TRBD2 as D (6 bases). Germline V CDR1 and CDR2: MNHNS, SASEGT. This CDR3 spans 16 amino acids. V shed 6 bases and J shed 0 bases, with 17 bases lying between them.

CDR3 nucleotide sequence: TGTGCCAGCAGCTTAAACTCCGGTGGACCTACCTACGAGCAGTACTTC. Protein product: CASSLNSGGPTYEQYF. The chain uses TRBV7-9 and TRBJ2-7; D remains unclear. V was cut by 2 bases and J by 2 bases, with 16 bases left in between. CDR1 and CDR2 (germline): SEHNR, FQNEAQ (reference sequence). This CDR3 has 16 residues.

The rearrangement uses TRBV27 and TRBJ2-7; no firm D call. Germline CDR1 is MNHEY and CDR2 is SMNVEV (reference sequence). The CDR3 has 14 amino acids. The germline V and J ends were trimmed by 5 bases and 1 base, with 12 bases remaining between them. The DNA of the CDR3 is TGTGCCAGCAGTCCAAAAGGTATATCCTACGAGCAGTACGTC. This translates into CASSPKGISYEQYV.

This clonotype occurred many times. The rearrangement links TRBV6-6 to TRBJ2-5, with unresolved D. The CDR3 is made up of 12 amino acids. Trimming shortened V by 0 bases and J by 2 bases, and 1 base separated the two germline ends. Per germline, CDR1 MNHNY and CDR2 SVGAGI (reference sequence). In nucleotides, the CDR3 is TGTGCCAGCAGTTACTCACAAGAGACCCAGTACTTC. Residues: CASSYSQETQYF.

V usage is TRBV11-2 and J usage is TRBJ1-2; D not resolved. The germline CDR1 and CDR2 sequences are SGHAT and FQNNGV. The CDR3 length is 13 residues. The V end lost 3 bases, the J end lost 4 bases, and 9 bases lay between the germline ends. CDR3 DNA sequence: TGTGCCAGCAGCTTGGCGCCGGGCTATGGCTACACCTTC. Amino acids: CASSLAPGYGYTF.

The CDR3: CAISERQSTDTQYF. The CDR3 DNA is TGTGCCATCAGTGAGCGGCAGAGCACAGATACGCAGTATTTT. The chain uses TRBV10-3 and TRBJ2-3; no firm D call. The V and J ends lost 2 bases and 0 bases respectively, with 6 bases between them. CDR1 is ENHRY, CDR2 SYGVKD, per germline. CDR3 length: 14 amino acids.

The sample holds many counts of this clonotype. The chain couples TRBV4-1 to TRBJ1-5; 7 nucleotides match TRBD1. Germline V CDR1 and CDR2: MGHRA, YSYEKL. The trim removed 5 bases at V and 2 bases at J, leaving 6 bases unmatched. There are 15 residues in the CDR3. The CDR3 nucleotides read TGCGCCAGCAGCAACCGGGACAGTGGCAATCAGCCCCAGCATTTT. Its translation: CASSNRDSGNQPQHF.

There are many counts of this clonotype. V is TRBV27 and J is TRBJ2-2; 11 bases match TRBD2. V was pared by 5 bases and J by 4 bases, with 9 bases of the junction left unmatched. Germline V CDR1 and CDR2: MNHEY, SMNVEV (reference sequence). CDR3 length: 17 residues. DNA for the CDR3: TGTGCCAGCAGTCCTAGCGGGGGGAGACGGGGCACCGGGGAGCTGTTTTTT. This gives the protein CASSPSGGRRGTGELFF.

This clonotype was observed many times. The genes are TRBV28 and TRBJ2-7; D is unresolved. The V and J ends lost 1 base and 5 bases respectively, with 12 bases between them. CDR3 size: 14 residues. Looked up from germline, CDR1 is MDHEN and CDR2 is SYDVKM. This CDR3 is CASSLYGKGDEQYV. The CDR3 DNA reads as TGTGCCAGCAGTTTATACGGTAAAGGAGACGAGCAGTACGTC.

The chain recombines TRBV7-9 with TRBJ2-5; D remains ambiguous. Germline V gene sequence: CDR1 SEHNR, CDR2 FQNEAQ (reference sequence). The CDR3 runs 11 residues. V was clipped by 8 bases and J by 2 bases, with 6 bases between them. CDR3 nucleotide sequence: TGTGCCAGCCAACAGCAAGAGACCCAGTACTTC. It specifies CASQQQETQYF.

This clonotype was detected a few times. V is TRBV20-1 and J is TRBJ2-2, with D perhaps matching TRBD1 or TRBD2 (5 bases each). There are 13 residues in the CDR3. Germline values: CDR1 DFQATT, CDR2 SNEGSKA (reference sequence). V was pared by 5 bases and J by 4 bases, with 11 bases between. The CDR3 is CSAWDGATGELFF. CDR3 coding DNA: TGCAGTGCTTGGGACGGAGCCACCGGGGAGCTGTTTTTT.